The 7 T cell receptor beta chains given below trace back to one sample, sequenced in a study of T cell clones after liver transplantation. Assay used: immunoSEQ multiplex PCR; TCRdb lists only in-frame clones, some missing. The sample carries 72,000 or so clones, 83% recorded once. This specimen consisted of CD4+ T cells from blood, obtained at the 22-month timepoint. Receptors originate from a human patient who received a liver transplant. Some T cells may be transferred from the graft donor.

V usage is TRBV30 and J usage is TRBJ1-1; D not resolved. Per germline, CDR1 GTSNPN and CDR2 SVGIG (reference sequence). The CDR3 is 14 residues long. Between the trimmed V and J ends, which lost 2 bases and 1 base, there was a span of 11 bases. The CDR3 is CAWSHRGRNTEAFF. The CDR3 bases are TGTGCCTGGAGTCATCGCGGTCGGAACACTGAAGCTTTCTTT. The whole variable domain, filled in from reference TRBV30 and TRBJ1-1, reads SQTIHQWPATLVQPVGSPLSLECTVEGTSNPNLYWYRQAAGRGLQLLFYSVGIGQISSEVPQNLSASRPQDRQFILSSKKLLLSDSGFYLCAWSHRGRNTEAFFGQGTRLTVV.

V gene TRBV4-3 combines with J gene TRBJ2-2; 7 nucleotides align to TRBD1. The ends lost 0 bases at V and 6 bases at J; junction bases unmatched: 4. The CDR3 loop spans 15 amino acids. CDR1 is LGHNA, CDR2 YSLEER, per germline. The CDR3 loop is CASSQDQQGAGELFF. CDR3 DNA sequence: TGCGCCAGCAGCCAAGACCAGCAGGGGGCCGGGGAGCTGTTTTTT.

CDR3 nucleotides: TGTGCCAGCAGCTTAGCGGGGGGGCAAGATGAGCAGTTCTTC. This gives the protein CASSLAGGQDEQFF. The chain uses TRBV7-3 and TRBJ2-1; 9 bases fit TRBD2. The length of the CDR3 is 14 residues. Trimming removed 2 bases from V and 8 bases from J; junction bases left unmatched: 4. Looked up from germline, CDR1 is SGHTA and CDR2 is FQGTGA.

A single count supports this clone. The chain links TRBV28 to TRBJ1-2; possible D gene TRBD1, 5 bases. The germline V gene encodes CDR1 MDHEN and CDR2 SYDVKM. CDR3 length equals 15 residues. Deletions cut 5 bases from V and 5 bases from J, with 18 bases between. The CDR3 protein is CASSDQNPDTYGYTF. Written as DNA, the CDR3 is TGTGCCAGCAGTGACCAAAACCCGGACACGTATGGCTACACCTTC.

The rearrangement links TRBV19 to TRBJ1-5, with D maybe TRBD1 (5 bases). V was trimmed by 2 bases and J by 9 bases, leaving 11 bases between them. Germline CDR1 LNHDA, CDR2 SQIVND (reference sequence). The CDR3 length is 13 residues. The CDR3 protein is CASSISGTRPQHF. The CDR3 DNA reads TGTGCCAGTAGTATATCAGGGACCCGGCCCCAGCATTTT.

The chain links TRBV6-5 to TRBJ1-2, with D perhaps matching TRBD1 (5 bases). The V gene lost 5 bases and the J gene lost 1 base, with 14 bases spanning the gap. The CDR3 runs 15 residues. Per the germline V gene, CDR1 is MNHEY and CDR2 is SVGAGI. The CDR3 reads CASSGRDGINYGYTF. The CDR3 nucleotides are TGTGCCAGCAGTGGCCGGGACGGAATTAACTATGGCTACACCTTC.

The chain has TRBV30 and TRBJ2-1; D is ambiguous. V gave up 4 bases and J gave up 3 bases, with 13 bases separating them. Germline lookup yields CDR1 GTSNPN and CDR2 SVGIG (reference sequence). The CDR3 covers 14 residues. The CDR3 DNA sequence: TGTGCCTGGAAAGCGTCCCGACTCTACAATGAGCAGTTCTTC. Translating it yields CAWKASRLYNEQFF.